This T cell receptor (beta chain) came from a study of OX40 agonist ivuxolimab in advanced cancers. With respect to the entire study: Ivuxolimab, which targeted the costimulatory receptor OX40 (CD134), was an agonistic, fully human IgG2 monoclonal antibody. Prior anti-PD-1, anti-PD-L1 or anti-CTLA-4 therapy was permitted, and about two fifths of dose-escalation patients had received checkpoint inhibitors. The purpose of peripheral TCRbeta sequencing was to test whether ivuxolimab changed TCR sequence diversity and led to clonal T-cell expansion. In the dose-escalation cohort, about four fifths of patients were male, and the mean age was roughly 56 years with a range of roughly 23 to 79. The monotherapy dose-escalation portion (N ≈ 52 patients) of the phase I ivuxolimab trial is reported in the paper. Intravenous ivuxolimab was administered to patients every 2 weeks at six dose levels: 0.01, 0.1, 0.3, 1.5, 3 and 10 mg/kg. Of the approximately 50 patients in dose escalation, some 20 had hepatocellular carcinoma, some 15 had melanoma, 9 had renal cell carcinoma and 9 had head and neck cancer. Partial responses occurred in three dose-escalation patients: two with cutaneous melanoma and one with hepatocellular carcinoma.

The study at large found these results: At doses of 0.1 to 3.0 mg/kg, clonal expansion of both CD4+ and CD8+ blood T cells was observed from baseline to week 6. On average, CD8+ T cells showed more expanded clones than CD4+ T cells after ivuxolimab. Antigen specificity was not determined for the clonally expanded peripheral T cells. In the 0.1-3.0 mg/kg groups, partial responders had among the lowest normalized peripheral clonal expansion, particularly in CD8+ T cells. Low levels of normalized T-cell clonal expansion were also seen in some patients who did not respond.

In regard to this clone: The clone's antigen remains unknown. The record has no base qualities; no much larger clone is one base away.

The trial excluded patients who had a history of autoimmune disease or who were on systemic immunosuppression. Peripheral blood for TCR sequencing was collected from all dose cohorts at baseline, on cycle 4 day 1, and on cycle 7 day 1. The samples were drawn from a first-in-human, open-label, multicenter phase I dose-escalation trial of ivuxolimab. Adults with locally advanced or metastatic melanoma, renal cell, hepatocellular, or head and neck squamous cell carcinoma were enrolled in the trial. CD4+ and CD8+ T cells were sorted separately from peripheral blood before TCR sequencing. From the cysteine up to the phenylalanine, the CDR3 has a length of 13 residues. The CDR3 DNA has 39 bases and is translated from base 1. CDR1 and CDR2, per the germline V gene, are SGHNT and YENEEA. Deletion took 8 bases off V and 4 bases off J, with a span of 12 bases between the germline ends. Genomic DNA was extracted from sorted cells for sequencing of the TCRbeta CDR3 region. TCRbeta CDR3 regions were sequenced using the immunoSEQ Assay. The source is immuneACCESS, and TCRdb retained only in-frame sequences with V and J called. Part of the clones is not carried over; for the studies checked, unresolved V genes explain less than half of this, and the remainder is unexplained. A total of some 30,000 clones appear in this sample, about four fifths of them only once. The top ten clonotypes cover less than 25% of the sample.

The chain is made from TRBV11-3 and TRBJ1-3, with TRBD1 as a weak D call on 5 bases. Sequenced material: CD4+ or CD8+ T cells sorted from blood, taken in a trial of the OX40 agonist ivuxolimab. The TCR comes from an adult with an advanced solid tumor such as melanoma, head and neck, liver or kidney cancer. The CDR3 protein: CASSTGGGNTIYF. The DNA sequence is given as TGTGCCAGCTCCACAGGAGGAGGAAACACCATATATTTT.